The 2 T cell receptor beta chains listed next were all sequenced from one sample in a study of blood T cell repertoires in COVID-19 (dated by TCRdb to 2018 to 2020). Library creation used the immunoSEQ multiplex PCR assay. The table was pulled from immuneACCESS by TCRdb, which kept in-frame rearrangements only. Such tables lose some clones; where checked, under half of the loss comes from unresolved V genes, and the rest has no known cause. The sample table shows hundreds of thousands of clones, and 89% are seen once. 2.5% to 3.5% of the sample lies in the top ten. What was sequenced was PBMCs or T cells enriched from blood (not recorded which). These receptors all come from a woman aged 50 to 60 who had been exposed to COVID-19.

The chain has TRBV6-5 and TRBJ1-5, with 9 bases aligning to TRBD1. The CDR3 loop spans 14 amino acids. The germline V gene has CDR1 MNHEY and CDR2 SVGAGI. J lost 6 bases, V lost 7 bases, and 7 bases had no gene match. This CDR3 is CASTRGQGTQPQHF. The DNA for the CDR3 is TGTGCCAGCACCCGGGGACAGGGCACTCAGCCCCAGCATTTT.

This rearrangement joins TRBV19 to TRBJ2-1, with 7 bases identical to TRBD1. The length of the CDR3 is 14 residues. In germline, CDR1 is LNHDA, CDR2 SQIVND (reference sequence). J gave up 5 bases and V 7 bases, and 8 bases lay outside the gene matches. In nucleotides, the CDR3 is TGTGCCAGTAAGCCCGACAGGGCACACAATGAGCAGTTCTTC. It is translated as CASKPDRAHNEQFF.